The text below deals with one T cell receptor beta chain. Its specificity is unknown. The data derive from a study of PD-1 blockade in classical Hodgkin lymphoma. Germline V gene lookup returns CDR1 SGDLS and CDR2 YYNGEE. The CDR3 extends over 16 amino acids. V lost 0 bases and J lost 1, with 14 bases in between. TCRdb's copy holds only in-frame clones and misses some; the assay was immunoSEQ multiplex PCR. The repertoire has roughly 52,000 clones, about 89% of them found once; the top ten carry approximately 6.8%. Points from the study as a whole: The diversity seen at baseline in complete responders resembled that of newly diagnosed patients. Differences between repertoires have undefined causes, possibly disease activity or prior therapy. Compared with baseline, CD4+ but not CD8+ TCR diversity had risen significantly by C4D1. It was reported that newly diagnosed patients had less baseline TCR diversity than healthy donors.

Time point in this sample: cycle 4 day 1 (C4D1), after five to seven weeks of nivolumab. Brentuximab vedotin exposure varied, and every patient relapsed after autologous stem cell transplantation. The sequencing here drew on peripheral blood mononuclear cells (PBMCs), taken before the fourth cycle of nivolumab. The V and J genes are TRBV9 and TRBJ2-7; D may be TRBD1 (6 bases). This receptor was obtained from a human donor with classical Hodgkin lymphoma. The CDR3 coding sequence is TGTGCCAGCAGCGTAGGTGGGGCACAGGGTTCCTACGAGCAGTACTTC. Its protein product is CASSVGGAQGSYEQYF.